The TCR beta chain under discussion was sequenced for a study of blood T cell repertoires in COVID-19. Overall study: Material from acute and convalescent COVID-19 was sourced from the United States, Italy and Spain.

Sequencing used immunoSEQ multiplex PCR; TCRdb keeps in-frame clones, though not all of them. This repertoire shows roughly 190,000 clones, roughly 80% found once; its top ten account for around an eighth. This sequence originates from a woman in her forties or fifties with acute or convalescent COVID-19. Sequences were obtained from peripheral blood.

CDR3 sequence: CASSTSGQGAGVAKNIQYF. CDR3 nucleotides: TGTGCCAGTAGTACGTCAGGACAGGGGGCCGGGGTGGCCAAAAACATTCAGTACTTC. V and J are TRBV19 and TRBJ2-4, with 11 nucleotides matching TRBD1. Looked up from germline, CDR1 is LNHDA and CDR2 is SQIVND (reference sequence). The trim removed 4 bases at V and 1 base at J, leaving 12 bases unmatched. The CDR3 is made up of 19 amino acids. Variable domain in full (rest from reference TRBV19 and TRBJ2-4): DGGITQSPKYLFRKEGQNVTLSCEQNLNHDAMYWYRQDPGQGLRLIYYSQIVNDFQKGDIAEGYSVSREKKESFPLTVTSAQKNPTAFYLCASSTSGQGAGVAKNIQYFGAGTRLSVL.